Each of the 3 T cell receptor beta chains below was sequenced from the same sample in a study of T cell changes during pregnancy in multiple sclerosis. The table came from immunoSEQ multiplex PCR; TCRdb's copy has only in-frame clones and leaves some out. The sample lists tens of thousands of clones; around four fifths were seen once. This specimen was CD4+ T cells from peripheral blood mononuclear cells, taken before pregnancy. These receptors all come from a female donor with multiple sclerosis, enrolled in a pregnancy study.

CDR3 protein: CASTRGGTASYEQYF. The CDR3 nucleotides read TGTGCCAGTACCCGAGGGGGGACAGCTTCCTACGAGCAGTACTTC. V and J are TRBV19 and TRBJ2-7; a possible D gene is TRBD1 (7 bases). CDR3 length equals 15 residues. Deletions cut 7 bases from V and 1 base from J, with 17 bases between. The germline CDR1 and CDR2 sequences are LNHDA and SQIVND (reference sequence).

The chain carries TRBV11-2 and TRBJ1-1, with D perhaps TRBD1 (5 bases). The CDR3 consists of 14 residues. V lost 6 bases to trimming and J lost 0 bases, with 11 bases between them. Germline values: CDR1 SGHAT, CDR2 FQNNGV. The CDR3 region has the DNA TGTGCCAGCAGTCGCGACAGTCTGAACACTGAAGCTTTCTTT. Protein sequence: CASSRDSLNTEAFF.

The rearrangement joins TRBV27 to TRBJ2-7; D might be TRBD2 (5 bases). Germline assignment: CDR1 MNHEY and CDR2 SMNVEV (reference sequence). V was cut by 2 bases and J by 7 bases, with 18 bases left in between. The CDR3 runs 15 residues. CDR3 amino acids: CASSLIISGTGEQYF. CDR3 nucleotide sequence: TGTGCCAGCAGTTTAATAATTTCGGGAACGGGTGAGCAGTACTTC.